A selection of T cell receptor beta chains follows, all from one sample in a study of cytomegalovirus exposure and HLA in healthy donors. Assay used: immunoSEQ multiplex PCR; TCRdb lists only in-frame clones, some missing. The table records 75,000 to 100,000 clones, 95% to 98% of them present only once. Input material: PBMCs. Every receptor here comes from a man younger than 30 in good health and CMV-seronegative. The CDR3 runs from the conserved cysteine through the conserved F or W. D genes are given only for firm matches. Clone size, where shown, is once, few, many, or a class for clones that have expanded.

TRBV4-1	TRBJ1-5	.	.	TGCGCCAGCAGCCAAGAGGCAGGCAGCAATCAGCCCCAGCATTTT	CASSQEAGSNQPQHF
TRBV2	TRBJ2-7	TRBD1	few	TGTGCCAGCAGCGCAGAATGGGGGACAGGGGGCTACGAGCAGTACTTC	CASSAEWGTGGYEQYF
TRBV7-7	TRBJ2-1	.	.	TGTGCTAGCAGCTTAAGCGGAGGGAATGAGCAGTTCTTC	CASSLSGGNEQFF
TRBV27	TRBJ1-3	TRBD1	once	TGTGCCAGCAGTTTCGGGACAGGGGGTGGAAACACCATATATTTT	CASSFGTGGGNTIYF
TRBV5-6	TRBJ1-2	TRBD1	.	TGTGCCAGCAGCTCCGGGAGGGGACAGCTCTATGGCTACACCTTC	CASSSGRGQLYGYTF
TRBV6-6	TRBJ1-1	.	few	TGTGCCAGCAGCTTACAGGAGAACACTGAAGCTTTCTTT	CASSLQENTEAFF
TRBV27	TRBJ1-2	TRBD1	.	TGTGCCAGCAGTTCCACCCGGACAGGTTTCAACTATGGCTACACCTTC	CASSSTRTGFNYGYTF
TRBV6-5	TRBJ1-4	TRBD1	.	TGTGCCAGCAGTTATCAGGGGGGCACTAATGAAAAACTGTTTTTT	CASSYQGGTNEKLFF
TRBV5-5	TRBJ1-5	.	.	TGTGCCAGCTCCCTCTGGACAGCCAATCAGCCCCAGCATTTT	CASSLWTANQPQHF
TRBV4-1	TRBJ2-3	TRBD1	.	TGCGCCAGCAGCCAAGACGGACAGGGCCGAGGCACAGATACGCAGTATTTT	CASSQDGQGRGTDTQYF
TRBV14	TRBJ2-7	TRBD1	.	TGTGCCAGCAGCCAGGGACAGGGCTTCTCCTACGAGCAGTACTTC	CASSQGQGFSYEQYF
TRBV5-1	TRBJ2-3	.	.	TGCGCCAGCAGCTTGAGGGACACCGACGATCGGTATTTT	CASSLRDTDDRYF
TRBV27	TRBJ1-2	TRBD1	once	TGTGCCAGCAGTTTTTGGGATACGAGGGGACAGCGATATGGCTACACCTTC	CASSFWDTRGQRYGYTF
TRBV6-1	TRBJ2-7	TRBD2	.	TGTGCCAGCAGTGAATTGGCTAGCGGGGTGTTGGAGCAGTACTTC	CASSELASGVLEQYF
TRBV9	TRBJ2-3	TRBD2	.	TGTGCCAGCAGCGTAGAGGCGGGAGGGGCAGATACGCAGTATTTT	CASSVEAGGADTQYF